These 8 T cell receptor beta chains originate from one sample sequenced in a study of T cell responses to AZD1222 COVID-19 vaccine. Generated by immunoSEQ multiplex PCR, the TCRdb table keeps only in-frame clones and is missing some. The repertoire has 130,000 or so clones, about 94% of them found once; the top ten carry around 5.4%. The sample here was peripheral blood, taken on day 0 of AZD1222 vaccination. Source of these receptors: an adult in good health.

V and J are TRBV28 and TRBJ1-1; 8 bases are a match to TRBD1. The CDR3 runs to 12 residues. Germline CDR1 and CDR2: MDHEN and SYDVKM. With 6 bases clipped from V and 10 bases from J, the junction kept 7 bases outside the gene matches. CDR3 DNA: TGTGCCAGCAGAGCCGACAGGGGATCAGCTTTCTTT. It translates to CASRADRGSAFF.

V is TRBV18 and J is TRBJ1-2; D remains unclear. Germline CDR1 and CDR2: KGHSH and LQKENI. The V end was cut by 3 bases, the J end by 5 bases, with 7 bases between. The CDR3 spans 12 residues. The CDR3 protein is CASSPDPYGYTF. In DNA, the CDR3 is TGTGCCAGCTCACCGGACCCTTATGGCTACACCTTC.

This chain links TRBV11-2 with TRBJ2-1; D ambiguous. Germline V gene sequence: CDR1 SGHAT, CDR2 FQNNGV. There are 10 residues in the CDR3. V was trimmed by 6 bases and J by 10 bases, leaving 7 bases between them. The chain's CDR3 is CASSLREQFF. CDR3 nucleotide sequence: TGTGCCAGCAGTCTGCGGGAGCAGTTCTTC.

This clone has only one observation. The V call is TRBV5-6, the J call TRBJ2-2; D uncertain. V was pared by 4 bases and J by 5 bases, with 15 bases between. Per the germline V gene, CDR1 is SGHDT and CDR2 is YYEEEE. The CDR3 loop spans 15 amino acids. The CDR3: CASSPLTLRTGELFF. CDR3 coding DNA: TGTGCCAGCAGCCCGCTGACCCTCAGAACCGGGGAGCTGTTTTTT.

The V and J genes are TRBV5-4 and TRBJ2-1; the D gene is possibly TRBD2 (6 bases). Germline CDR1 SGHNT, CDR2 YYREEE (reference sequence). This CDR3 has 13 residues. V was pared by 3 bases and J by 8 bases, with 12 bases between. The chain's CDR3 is CASSSPPGDEQFF. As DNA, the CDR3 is TGTGCCAGCAGCTCCCCGCCGGGGGATGAGCAGTTCTTC.

The CDR3 is CASSQGTGRPNYGYTF. CDR3 nucleotide sequence: TGTGCCAGCAGCCAAGGGACAGGGCGCCCTAACTATGGCTACACCTTC. The chain couples TRBV4-2 to TRBJ1-2, with 8 positions matching TRBD1. Germline assignment: CDR1 LGHNA and CDR2 YNFKEQ. V dropped 1 base and J dropped 0; count of bases not matched to a gene: 4. The CDR3 consists of 16 residues.

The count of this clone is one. This CDR3 reads CAWSVLIRGSSGNTIYF. The CDR3 DNA sequence: TGTGCCTGGAGTGTACTAATCCGGGGGTCTTCTGGAAACACCATATATTTT. V gene TRBV30 combines with J gene TRBJ1-3, with D possibly matching TRBD1 (5 bases). V shed 0 bases and J shed 1 base, with 16 bases lying between them. This CDR3 region has 17 residues. Germline CDR1 is GTSNPN and CDR2 is SVGIG (reference sequence). Complete variable domain (other parts from reference TRBV30 and TRBJ1-3): SQTIHQWPATLVQPVGSPLSLECTVEGTSNPNLYWYRQAAGRGLQLLFYSVGIGQISSEVPQNLSASRPQDRQFILSSKKLLLSDSGFYLCAWSVLIRGSSGNTIYFGEGSWLTVV.

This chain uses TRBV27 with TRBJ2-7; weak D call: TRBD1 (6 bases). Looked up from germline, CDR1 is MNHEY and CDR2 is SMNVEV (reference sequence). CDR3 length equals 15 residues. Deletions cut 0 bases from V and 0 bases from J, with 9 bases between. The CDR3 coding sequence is TGTGCCAGCAGTTTATCCCCGGGACACTCCTACGAGCAGTACTTC. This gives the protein CASSLSPGHSYEQYF.